A selection of T cell receptor beta chains follows, all from one sample in a study of cytomegalovirus exposure and HLA in healthy donors. The data were produced by immunoSEQ multiplex PCR, yet TCRdb's version contains in-frame clones alone and is incomplete. This sample carries 130,000 to 150,000 clones, roughly 80% of them seen once, and the ten largest clones take about 6.7%. What was sequenced was PBMCs. Receptors originate from a woman in her thirties or forties in good health and CMV-seropositive. Each CDR3 is given without its conserved first and last residue. Fields, in order: J gene, V gene, D gene, CDR3 protein. A D gene is named only where the DNA matches it firmly.

TRBJ1-3	TRBV7-6	NA	ASSYTGNTIY
TRBJ2-5	TRBV11-2	NA	ASTPWGQPSQETQY
TRBJ2-2	TRBV2	TRBD1	ASRPGTANTGELF
TRBJ2-5	TRBV15	TRBD2	ATSRAYTSGQTQY
TRBJ2-5	TRBV19	NA	ASSREETQY
TRBJ2-3	TRBV5-1	NA	ASSAGAGGYTDTQY
TRBJ1-2	TRBV29-1	NA	SVANRLYLQASTGGYT
TRBJ1-1	TRBV2	NA	ASSGDMRAF
TRBJ1-6	TRBV6-5	TRBD1	ASRVAGTVDSPLH
TRBJ1-1	TRBV5-4	NA	ASHFGPRGTEAF
TRBJ2-2	TRBV5-1	TRBD1	ASSLSPQGPMNTGELF
TRBJ2-5	TRBV30	TRBD1	AWGGQGANGETQY
TRBJ2-1	TRBV27	NA	ASSLSDFNEQF
TRBJ1-4	TRBV20-1	NA	SARRGEKLF
TRBJ1-5	TRBV12-5	NA	ASLPTGTSNQPQH
TRBJ1-6	TRBV13	TRBD1	ASRIGTATNSPLH
TRBJ1-2	TRBV19	TRBD1	ASSLTGGDAAYGYT
TRBJ1-4	TRBV19	NA	ASSIGAGNGKLF
TRBJ1-1	TRBV5-6	NA	ASSRQSEAF
TRBJ2-7	TRBV6-6	NA	ASSYQYEQY
TRBJ2-6	TRBV7-9	NA	ASSLVGRLAGANVLT
TRBJ1-5	TRBV6-1	TRBD1	ASRRGTGLSQPQH
TRBJ1-3	TRBV5-1	NA	ASSLEGVQLGNTIY
TRBJ2-5	TRBV19	NA	ASAPGDHGTQY
TRBJ1-5	TRBV19	NA	ASSNTAGVMIGNQPQH
TRBJ1-5	TRBV18	NA	ASSPKGDQPQH
TRBJ2-1	TRBV4-2	TRBD2	ASSQDGLAGGYNEQF
TRBJ2-3	TRBV9	NA	ASSVDGEGWDTQY
TRBJ2-7	TRBV9	TRBD1	ASSVEGTAYEQY
TRBJ1-1	TRBV30	NA	AWSGQNRPVEAF
TRBJ1-1	TRBV5-4	NA	ASSTDRSRTEAF
TRBJ1-2	TRBV7-2	NA	ASSTRTVYGYT
TRBJ1-1	TRBV9	NA	ASSVGPGDTEAF
TRBJ2-7	TRBV7-9	TRBD1	ASSPTQDRAHEQY
TRBJ1-2	TRBV7-9	NA	ASSLAAGSGYT
TRBJ1-2	TRBV9	TRBD1	ASSLGTGPNYGYT
TRBJ2-3	TRBV5-1	TRBD2	ASSFSGAGTDTQY
TRBJ1-1	TRBV2	NA	ASSGQITEAF
TRBJ1-6	TRBV15	NA	ATSREALSYAAPNSPLH
TRBJ1-2	TRBV4-1	NA	ASSQDMHDTGNYGYT
TRBJ1-1	TRBV5-1	NA	ASSVEGRISEAF
TRBJ2-2	TRBV7-9	NA	ASSRSKELF
TRBJ1-4	TRBV19	TRBD1	ASSPRTGVATNEKLF
TRBJ2-3	TRBV28	TRBD2	ASSYWRDYQISTDTQY